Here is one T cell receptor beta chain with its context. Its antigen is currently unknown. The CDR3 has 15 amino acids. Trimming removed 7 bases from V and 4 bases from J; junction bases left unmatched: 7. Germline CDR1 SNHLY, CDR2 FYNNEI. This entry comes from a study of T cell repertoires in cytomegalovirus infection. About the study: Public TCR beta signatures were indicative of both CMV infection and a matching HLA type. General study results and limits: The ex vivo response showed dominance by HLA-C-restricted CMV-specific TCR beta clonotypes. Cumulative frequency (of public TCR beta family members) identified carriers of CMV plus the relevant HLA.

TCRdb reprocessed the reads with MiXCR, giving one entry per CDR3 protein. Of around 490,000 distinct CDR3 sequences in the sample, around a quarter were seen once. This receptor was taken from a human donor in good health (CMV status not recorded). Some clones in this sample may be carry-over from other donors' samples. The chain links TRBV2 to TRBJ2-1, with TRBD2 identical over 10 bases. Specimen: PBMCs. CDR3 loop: CASIPGTSVYNEQFF. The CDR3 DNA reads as TGTGCCAGCATACCCGGGACTAGCGTATACAATGAGCAGTTCTTC.